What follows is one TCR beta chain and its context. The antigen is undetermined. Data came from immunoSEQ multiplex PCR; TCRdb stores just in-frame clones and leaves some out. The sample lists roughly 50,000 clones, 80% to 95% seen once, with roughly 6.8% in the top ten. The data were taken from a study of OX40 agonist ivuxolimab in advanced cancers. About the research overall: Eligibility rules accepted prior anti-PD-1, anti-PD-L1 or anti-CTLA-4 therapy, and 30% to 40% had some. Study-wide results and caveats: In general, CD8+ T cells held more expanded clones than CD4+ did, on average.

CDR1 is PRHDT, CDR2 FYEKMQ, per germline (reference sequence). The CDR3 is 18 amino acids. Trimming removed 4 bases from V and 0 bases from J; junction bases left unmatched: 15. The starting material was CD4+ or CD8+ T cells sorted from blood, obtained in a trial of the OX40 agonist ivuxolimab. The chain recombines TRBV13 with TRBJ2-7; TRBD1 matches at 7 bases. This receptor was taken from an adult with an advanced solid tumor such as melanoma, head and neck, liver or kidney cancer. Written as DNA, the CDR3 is TGTGCCAGCAGCTCTCCACTCCCGGACAGGACGGCCTCCTACGAGCAGTACTTC. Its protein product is CASSSPLPDRTASYEQYF.